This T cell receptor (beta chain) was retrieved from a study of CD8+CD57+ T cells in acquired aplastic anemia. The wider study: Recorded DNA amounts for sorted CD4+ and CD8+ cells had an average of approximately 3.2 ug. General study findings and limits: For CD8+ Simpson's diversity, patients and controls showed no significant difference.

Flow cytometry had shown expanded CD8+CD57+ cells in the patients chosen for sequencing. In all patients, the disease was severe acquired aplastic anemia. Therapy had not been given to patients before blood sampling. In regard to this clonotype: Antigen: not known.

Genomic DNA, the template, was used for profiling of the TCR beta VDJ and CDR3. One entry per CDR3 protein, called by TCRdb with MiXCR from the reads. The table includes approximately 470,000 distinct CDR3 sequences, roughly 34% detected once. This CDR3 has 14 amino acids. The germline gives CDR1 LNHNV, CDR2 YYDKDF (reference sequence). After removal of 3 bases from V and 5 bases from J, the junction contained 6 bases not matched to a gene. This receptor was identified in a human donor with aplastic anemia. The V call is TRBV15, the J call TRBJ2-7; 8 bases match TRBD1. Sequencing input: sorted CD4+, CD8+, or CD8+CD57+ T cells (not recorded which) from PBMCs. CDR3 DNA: TGTGCCACCAGCAGCAGGACAGGGCGGAACGAGCAGTACTTC. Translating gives CATSSRTGRNEQYF.